This passage covers 13 T cell receptor beta chains from one sample sequenced in a study of monozygotic twins with inflammatory bowel disease (dated by TCRdb to about 2019). The receptor library was made with 5' RACE. Sequenced on an Illumina HiSeq 2500. TCRdb reprocessed the reads, and each CDR3 protein sequence is entered once, without DNA. In this sample's table one finds around 140,000 distinct CDR3 sequences. The leading ten clones occupy 2% to 3% of the sample. Sequenced material: blood. These TCRs come from a human donor with ulcerative colitis or Crohn's disease, or a healthy co-twin of an affected twin (not recorded which).

This chain connects TRBV4-2 to TRBJ2-7. Looked up from germline, CDR1 is LGHNA and CDR2 is YNFKEQ. This CDR3 is 16 amino acids long. CDR3 residues: CASSQDLWGSSYEQYF.

CDR3 loop: CASSLDTGIYGYTF. The chain combines TRBV9 with TRBJ1-2; TCRdb indicates TRBD1, and absent DNA this call remains unverified. CDR3 length: 14 amino acids. Germline values: CDR1 SGDLS, CDR2 YYNGEE.

The gene calls are TRBV2 and TRBJ2-3; with no DNA, the TCRdb D assignment of TRBD2 cannot be verified. Germline V CDR1 and CDR2: SNHLY, FYNNEI. The CDR3 totals 22 residues. CDR3: CASSEWRPTSGGAPWSTDTQYF.

V gene TRBV2 combines with J gene TRBJ2-1; with no DNA, the TCRdb D assignment of TRBD2 cannot be verified. The CDR3 sequence is 15 residues long. The V gene's germline CDR1 is SNHLY and CDR2 FYNNEI. CDR3 protein: CASTVAGRGNNEQFF.

CDR3 loop: CASSLASSGATDTQYF. The J gene is TRBJ2-3, the V gene TRBV7-2. Germline CDR1 is SGHTA and CDR2 is FQGNSA. This CDR3 has 16 amino acids.

This chain links TRBV6-5 with TRBJ1-1; the TCRdb D gene call, TRBD1, has no DNA to confirm it. Germline loops: CDR1 MNHEY, CDR2 SVGAGI. The CDR3 has 17 residues. The CDR3 region is CASSYSRDRGLNTEAFF.

This chain uses TRBV9 with TRBJ2-7; TCRdb selects TRBD1, and the lack of DNA leaves this call unchecked. The CDR3 length is 16 residues. Looked up from germline, CDR1 is SGDLS and CDR2 is YYNGEE. The CDR3 region is CASSVGTGYSSYEQYF.

The chain is built from TRBV19 and TRBJ1-1; TCRdb designates TRBD1, a call that cannot be tested without DNA. This CDR3 has 14 residues. Germline CDR1 LNHDA, CDR2 SQIVND (reference sequence). The CDR3 sequence: CASSLRQGGAEAFF.

The J gene is TRBJ1-1, the V gene TRBV7-2; TCRdb picks TRBD1, but there is no DNA to check that call. The CDR3 is 15 amino acids. Germline lookup yields CDR1 SGHTA and CDR2 FQGNSA. The CDR3 sequence: CASSLRDTTNTEAFF.

The chain employs TRBV10-3 and TRBJ2-7; absent DNA, TCRdb's TRBD1 call cannot be checked. The CDR3 loop spans 14 amino acids. Germline values: CDR1 ENHRY, CDR2 SYGVKD. The chain's CDR3 is CAITPGTGTYEQYF.

The chain links TRBV7-2 to TRBJ2-5; TCRdb's D call, TRBD2, is unchecked because there is no DNA. The length of the CDR3 is 15 residues. Germline loops: CDR1 SGHTA, CDR2 FQGNSA. CDR3 sequence: CASSSSSSAGGTQYF.

The chain couples TRBV6-1 to TRBJ2-5; TCRdb's D call, TRBD2, is unchecked because there is no DNA. The V gene's germline CDR1 is MNHNS and CDR2 SASEGT. There are 16 residues in the CDR3. The CDR3: CASSPGTSGYQETQYF.

The chain combines TRBV27 with TRBJ1-6; absent DNA, TCRdb's TRBD1 call cannot be checked. The germline V gene encodes CDR1 MNHEY and CDR2 SMNVEV (reference sequence). There are 15 residues in the CDR3. The CDR3: CASTLDRNYNSPLHF.